This T cell receptor beta chain was retrieved from a study of vaccination effects on CD4 cells after COVID-19. Overall study: Post-vaccine specimens arrived a median 72 days past the second dose.

CDR1 is PRHDT, CDR2 FYEKMQ, per germline (reference sequence). The CDR3 is 14 residues long. V was pared by 1 base and J by 0 bases, with 7 bases between. Remarks on this clone: What it binds is unknown.

ViraFEST assay sequencing came after antigen-specific CD4+ T cells were expanded with viral peptide pools. Cultured cells yielded isolated CD4+ T cells after 10 to 11 days. All study participants received two doses of BNT162b2 or mRNA-1273 vaccine. Having tested negative for nucleocapsid antibodies, the vaccine recipients showed no prior SARS-CoV-2 infection. Both day 3 and day 7 saw half the medium replaced with IL-2 medium. Sequencing used immunoSEQ multiplex PCR; TCRdb keeps in-frame clones, though not all of them. This table has nearly 30,000 clones, around 85% appearing once. V and J are TRBV13 and TRBJ2-7; D unclear. Sequences were derived from CD4+ T cells from PBMCs cultured with SARS-CoV-2 spike peptides, sampled after COVID-19 vaccination. This receptor was taken from a human donor who received a COVID-19 vaccine. Some clones in this sample may be carry-over from other donors' samples. The chain's CDR3 is CASSLALTSYEQYF. In DNA, the CDR3 is TGTGCCAGCAGCTTAGCGCTTACCTCCTACGAGCAGTACTTC.